This paragraph covers one T cell receptor (beta chain) sequence. The data are from a study of blood T cell repertoires in COVID-19. At the level of the study: PBMCs, B-cell-depleted T cells, or T cells provided the cDNA or gDNA that made up the material.

Only in-frame clones appear in the TCRdb table, and some are missing; sequencing was by immunoSEQ multiplex PCR. The sample lists under 250,000 clones; about 83% were seen once. V gave up 5 bases and J gave up 3 bases, with 10 bases separating them. The germline V gene encodes CDR1 MNHEY and CDR2 SVGAGI. This CDR3 has 13 amino acids. The specimen sequenced was peripheral blood. The gene calls are TRBV6-5 and TRBJ2-5, with D possibly TRBD1 on 6 matching bases. This TCR came from a man aged 50 or older with active or convalescent COVID-19. The CDR3 here is CASSTGTKETQYF. DNA of the CDR3: TGTGCCAGCAGTACCGGGACAAAAGAGACCCAGTACTTC.